This is a list of T cell receptor beta chains from one sample in a study of blood T cell repertoires in COVID-19. The method was immunoSEQ multiplex PCR; TCRdb's version includes in-frame clones alone and lacks a portion of them. The repertoire includes 25,000 to 35,000 clones, approximately 85% of them detected once, and 7.3% sits in the top ten. The sequenced sample was peripheral blood. Every receptor here comes from a human donor in a cohort sampled during active COVID-19. CDR3s include the opening cysteine and the closing phenylalanine or tryptophan. A D gene is named only where the DNA matches it firmly. Size tells how often a clone was seen (once, few, many) or the class of an expanded clone, and some rows leave it out.

clone_size	v_call	j_call	d_call	cdr3_nt	cdr3_aa
.	TRBV19	TRBJ2-3	TRBD2	TGTGCCAGTAGGGGAGGGCTAGCGGGGGAAACAGATACGCAGTATTTT	CASRGGLAGETDTQYF
.	TRBV6-5	TRBJ1-6	.	TGTGCCAGCAGTTATTGGGGATCCCGCGGGGGTTCACCCCTCCACTTT	CASSYWGSRGGSPLHF
.	TRBV27	TRBJ1-2	.	TGTGCCAGCAGTTTAGCAGGCGAATCCTGGGGCTACACCTTC	CASSLAGESWGYTF
few	TRBV5-8	TRBJ1-6	TRBD1	TGTGCCAGCAGAATGGTCTCAGGGGGAGGTTCACCCCTCCACTTT	CASRMVSGGGSPLHF
.	TRBV10-3	TRBJ2-5	TRBD2	TGTGCCATCAGGGGACTAACCCAAGAGACCCAGTACTTC	CAIRGLTQETQYF
.	TRBV19	TRBJ2-1	TRBD2	TGTGCCAGTAGGGCCGGGACTAGCGTTTACAATGAGCAGTTCTTC	CASRAGTSVYNEQFF
.	TRBV5-4	TRBJ1-6	.	TGTGCCAGCAGTTCCACTGCATTTTCACCCCTCCACTTT	CASSSTAFSPLHF
.	TRBV10-1	TRBJ1-5	.	TGCGCCAGCAGTGAGGGTCTAAATCAGCCCCAGCATTTT	CASSEGLNQPQHF
once	TRBV2	TRBJ1-4	TRBD1	TGTGCCAGCAGTAACAGGGGTTCTAATGAAAAACTGTTTTTT	CASSNRGSNEKLFF
.	TRBV28	TRBJ2-2	TRBD1	TGTGCCACCCGAAGGACAGGGGACACCGGGGAGCTGTTTTTT	CATRRTGDTGELFF
.	TRBV27	TRBJ2-7	TRBD2	TGTGCCAGCAGTTCGGGACTAGCGGGAGCCGACGAGCAGTACTTC	CASSSGLAGADEQYF